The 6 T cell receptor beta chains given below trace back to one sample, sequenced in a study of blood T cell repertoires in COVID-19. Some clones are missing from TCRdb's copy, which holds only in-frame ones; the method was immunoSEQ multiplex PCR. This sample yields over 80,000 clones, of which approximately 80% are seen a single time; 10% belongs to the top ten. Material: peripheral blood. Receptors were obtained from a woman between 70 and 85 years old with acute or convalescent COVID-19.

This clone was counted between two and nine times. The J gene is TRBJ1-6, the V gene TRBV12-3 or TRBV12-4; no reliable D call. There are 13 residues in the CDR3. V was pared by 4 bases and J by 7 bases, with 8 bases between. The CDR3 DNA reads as TGTGCCAGCAGTTCCGGAGTGAATTCACCCCTCCACTTT. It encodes CASSSGVNSPLHF.

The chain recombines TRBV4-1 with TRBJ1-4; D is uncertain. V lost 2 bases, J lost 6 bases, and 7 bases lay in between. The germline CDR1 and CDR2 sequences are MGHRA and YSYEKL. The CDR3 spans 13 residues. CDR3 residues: CASSQRRDEKLFF. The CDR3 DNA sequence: TGCGCCAGCAGCCAAAGGAGGGATGAAAAACTGTTTTTT.

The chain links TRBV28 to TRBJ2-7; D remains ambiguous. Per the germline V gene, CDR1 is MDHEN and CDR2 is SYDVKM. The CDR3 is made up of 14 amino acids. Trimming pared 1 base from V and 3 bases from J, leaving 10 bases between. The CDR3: CASSLFEQSYEQYF. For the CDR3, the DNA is TGTGCCAGCAGTTTATTCGAACAGAGCTACGAGCAGTACTTC.

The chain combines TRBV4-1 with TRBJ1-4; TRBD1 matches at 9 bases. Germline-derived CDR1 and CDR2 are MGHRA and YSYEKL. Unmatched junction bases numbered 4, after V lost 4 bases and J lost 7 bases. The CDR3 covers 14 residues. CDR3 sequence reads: CASSRDRAGEKLFF. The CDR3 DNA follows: TGCGCCAGCAGCCGGGACAGGGCGGGTGAAAAACTGTTTTTT.

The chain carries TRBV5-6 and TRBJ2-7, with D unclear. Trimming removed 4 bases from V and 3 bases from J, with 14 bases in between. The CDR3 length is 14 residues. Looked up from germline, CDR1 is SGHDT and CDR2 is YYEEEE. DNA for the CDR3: TGTGCCAGCAGCGGAGACCCGGTACGCTACGAGCAGTACTTC. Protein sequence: CASSGDPVRYEQYF.

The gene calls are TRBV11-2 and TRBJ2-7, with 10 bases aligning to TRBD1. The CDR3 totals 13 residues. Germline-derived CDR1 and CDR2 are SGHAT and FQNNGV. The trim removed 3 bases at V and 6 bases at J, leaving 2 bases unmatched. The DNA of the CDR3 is TGTGCCAGCAGCTTGACAGGGGGCGTCGAGCAGTACTTC. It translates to CASSLTGGVEQYF. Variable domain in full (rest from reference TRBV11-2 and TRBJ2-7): EAGVAQSPRYKIIEKRQSVAFWCNPISGHATLYWYQQILGQGPKLLIQFQNNGVVDDSQLPKDRFSAERLKGVDSTLKIQPAKLEDSAVYLCASSLTGGVEQYFGPGTRLTVT.